Below, one TCR beta chain is given with its context. The antigen remains undetermined. This table comes from immunoSEQ multiplex PCR, and its TCRdb copy is limited to in-frame clones, with some not included. The table records roughly 2.5 million clones, around 94% of them present only once. The sample comes from a study of shared clonotypes between healthy human individuals. General study findings and limits: Investigators collected only blood, and repertoires in tissues likely differ. Clonotypes not shared had lower generation probabilities than those common to all four donors.

The investigators split CD4+ cells into a CD45RA+ naive subset and a CD45RA-negative memory subset. The junction had 16 bases not matched to a gene; V was cut back by 1 base and J by 9 bases. This CDR3 is 18 amino acids long. Per the germline V gene, CDR1 is SGHNT and CDR2 is YENEEA. This sequence originates from a man in his late teens or twenties in good health. Sequencing input: naive CD4+ T cells sorted from blood. Noted subset: CD45RA+ positively selected. J is TRBJ2-1 and V is TRBV11-3; 9 bases fit TRBD1. The chain's CDR3 is CASSLGGWGRDRDGEQFF. For the CDR3, the DNA is TGTGCCAGCAGCTTAGGTGGTTGGGGTCGGGACAGGGATGGTGAGCAGTTCTTC.